The 6 T cell receptor beta chains below all came from one sample that was sequenced in a study of shared clonotypes between healthy human individuals. TCRdb's table, derived via immunoSEQ multiplex PCR, lists solely in-frame clones and lacks some. The table lists around 2.5 million clones, approximately 93% of them singletons. The material sequenced was naive CD4+ T cells from PBMCs. Subset specified: CD45RA+ positively selected. Receptors were obtained from a man aged 18 to 30 in good health. Some clones in this sample may be carry-over from other donors' samples.

For the CDR3, the DNA is TGCGCCAGCAACAGCGGGCTTGCCTACGAGCAGTACTTC. This encodes CASNSGLAYEQYF. V and J are TRBV10-2 and TRBJ2-7; TRBD2 is a possible D gene (6 bases). V shed 7 bases and J shed 2 bases, with 12 bases lying between them. Germline assignment: CDR1 WSHSY and CDR2 SAAADI. The CDR3 covers 13 residues.

A single count supports this clone. The chain uses TRBV15 and TRBJ1-6, with a tentative D call TRBD1 (6 bases). Trimming cost V 1 base and J 8 bases, with 15 bases left between them. Germline CDR1 reads LNHNV; CDR2 reads YYDKDF (reference sequence). The CDR3 length is 16 residues. The CDR3: CATSRARDIVDSPLHF. The DNA of the CDR3 is TGTGCCACCAGCAGAGCGAGGGACATAGTTGATTCACCCCTCCACTTT.

Notes on this clone: Distinct nucleotide sequences in the sample also encode this CDR3. CDR3 in DNA: TGTGCCAGCAGGGGCAACACCGGGGAGCTGTTTTTT. Translation gives CASRGNTGELFF. The chain has TRBV28 and TRBJ2-2; D not resolved. The ends were cut back, 6 bases at V and 2 bases at J, with 4 bases in the middle. The CDR3 is made up of 12 amino acids. Germline CDR1 is MDHEN and CDR2 is SYDVKM.

V usage is TRBV5-4 and J usage is TRBJ2-7; 7 bases are a match to TRBD2. V was clipped by 0 bases and J by 1 base; unmatched bases: 4. Germline CDR1 SGHNT, CDR2 YYREEE (reference sequence). This CDR3 has 15 residues. The CDR3 sequence is CASSLGGGASYEQYF. The CDR3 DNA reads TGTGCCAGCAGCTTGGGGGGAGGGGCGTCCTACGAGCAGTACTTC.

The chain employs TRBV7-2 and TRBJ1-5; 10 bases agree with TRBD1. Germline-derived CDR1 and CDR2 are SGHTA and FQGNSA. The trim removed 3 bases at V and 3 bases at J, leaving 2 bases unmatched. CDR3 length: 15 residues. CDR3 DNA: TGTGCCAGCAGCTTCGACAGGGGGCCCAATCAGCCCCAGCATTTT. Translation: CASSFDRGPNQPQHF. Filled out from reference TRBV7-2 and TRBJ1-5, the complete variable domain reads GAGVSQSPSNKVTEKGKDVELRCDPISGHTALYWYRQSLGQGLEFLIYFQGNSAPDKSGLPSDRFSAERTGGSVSTLTIQRTQQEDSAVYLCASSFDRGPNQPQHFGDGTRLSIL.

The rearrangement joins TRBV5-1 to TRBJ2-1, with TRBD2 matching 9 bases. There are 15 residues in the CDR3. Germline-derived CDR1 and CDR2 are SGHRS and YFSETQ. The V and J ends lost 5 bases and 2 bases, in that order; junction bases with no gene match: 5. The CDR3 coding sequence is TGCGCCAGCAGACGGGCTAGCGGGACCTACAATGAGCAGTTCTTC. Encoded protein: CASRRASGTYNEQFF.